These T cell receptor beta chains were read from a single sample in a study of CD8+CD57+ T cells in acquired aplastic anemia. TCRdb recomputed calls from the reads with MiXCR, one row per CDR3 protein. The sample lists around 220,000 distinct CDR3 sequences; under 50% were seen once. Sequenced input: sorted CD4+, CD8+, or CD8+CD57+ T cells (not recorded which) from PBMCs. The receptors were sampled from a human donor with aplastic anemia. CDR3s include the opening cysteine and the closing phenylalanine or tryptophan. D genes are given only for firm matches. Some rows mark clone size as missing; the rest say once, few, many or name a class of expanded clone.

d_gene: TRBD2
v_gene: TRBV4-1
abundance: .
j_gene: TRBJ2-3
CDR3aa: CASSQERGGYTDTQYF
CDR3nt: TGCGCCAGCAGCCAAGAGCGGGGGGGATACACAGATACGCAGTATTTT

d_gene: TRBD1
v_gene: TRBV10-3
abundance: many
j_gene: TRBJ2-1
CDR3aa: CATRDSSYGGNEQFF
CDR3nt: TGTGCCACCAGGGACAGCTCGTATGGTGGAAATGAGCAGTTCTTC

d_gene: .
v_gene: TRBV7-9
abundance: few
j_gene: TRBJ2-3
CDR3aa: CASRWGDTQYF
CDR3nt: TGTGCCAGCAGGTGGGGGGATACGCAGTATTTT

d_gene: TRBD1
v_gene: TRBV2
abundance: .
j_gene: TRBJ1-1
CDR3aa: CASSWGQGGIEAFF
CDR3nt: TGTGCCAGCAGTTGGGGACAGGGAGGGATTGAAGCTTTCTTT

d_gene: TRBD2
v_gene: TRBV7-8
abundance: .
j_gene: TRBJ2-7
CDR3aa: CASAGGLTYEQYF
CDR3nt: TGTGCCAGCGCGGGGGGTCTAACCTACGAGCAGTACTTC

d_gene: .
v_gene: TRBV24-1
abundance: .
j_gene: TRBJ2-3
CDR3aa: CATSGKWGTDTQYF
CDR3nt: TGTGCCACCAGTGGGAAATGGGGCACAGATACGCAGTATTTT

d_gene: TRBD1
v_gene: TRBV10-2
abundance: .
j_gene: TRBJ2-3
CDR3aa: CATAGTGPRDTQYF
CDR3nt: TGCGCCACCGCCGGGACAGGACCTCGGGATACGCAGTATTTT

d_gene: TRBD1
v_gene: TRBV6-1
abundance: .
j_gene: TRBJ2-5
CDR3aa: CASTRSGTEKETQYF
CDR3nt: TGTGCCAGCACCCGGTCCGGGACAGAGAAAGAGACCCAGTACTTC

d_gene: .
v_gene: TRBV6-2/TRBV6-3
abundance: .
j_gene: TRBJ2-1
CDR3aa: CASSQIMTGPSYNEQFF
CDR3nt: TGTGCCAGCAGCCAAATCATGACCGGGCCCTCCTACAATGAGCAGTTCTTC

d_gene: TRBD1
v_gene: TRBV12-3/TRBV12-4
abundance: many
j_gene: TRBJ1-6
CDR3aa: CASSRQGASSPLHF
CDR3nt: TGTGCCAGCAGTAGACAGGGGGCTTCATCACCCCTCCACTTT

d_gene: .
v_gene: TRBV5-1
abundance: .
j_gene: TRBJ2-5
CDR3aa: CASSLDSPGAPRETQYF
CDR3nt: TGCGCCAGCAGCTTGGACAGCCCGGGGGCGCCGAGGGAGACCCAGTACTTC

d_gene: .
v_gene: TRBV29-1
abundance: many
j_gene: TRBJ1-6
CDR3aa: CTGRGAGHIGGIHNSPLHF
CDR3nt: TGCACCGGTAGGGGGGCAGGCCACATTGGAGGTATCCATAATTCACCCCTCCACTTT

d_gene: TRBD2
v_gene: TRBV6-5
abundance: .
j_gene: TRBJ2-7
CDR3aa: CASSYSNGGNDEQYF
CDR3nt: TGTGCCAGCAGTTACTCGAACGGGGGGAACGACGAGCAGTACTTC

d_gene: .
v_gene: TRBV9
abundance: many
j_gene: TRBJ2-7
CDR3aa: CASSVDYSSYEQYF
CDR3nt: TGTGCCAGCAGCGTAGATTACTCCTCCTACGAGCAGTACTTC

d_gene: .
v_gene: TRBV2
abundance: .
j_gene: TRBJ1-2
CDR3aa: CASPVGGLANYGYTF
CDR3nt: TGTGCCAGCCCTGTCGGCGGTCTGGCTAACTATGGCTACACCTTC

d_gene: .
v_gene: TRBV20-1
abundance: many
j_gene: TRBJ2-5
CDR3aa: CSASWRGETQYF
CDR3nt: TGCAGTGCTAGCTGGCGCGGAGAGACCCAGTACTTC

d_gene: .
v_gene: TRBV15
abundance: .
j_gene: TRBJ1-1
CDR3aa: CATSSHRGGGGTEAFF
CDR3nt: TGTGCCACCAGCAGCCACCGTGGAGGGGGGGGCACTGAAGCTTTCTTT

d_gene: .
v_gene: TRBV10-3
abundance: .
j_gene: TRBJ1-2
CDR3aa: CAISEDVTVGLNYGYTF
CDR3nt: TGTGCCATCAGTGAAGACGTGACAGTTGGCTTAAACTATGGCTACACCTTC

d_gene: .
v_gene: TRBV15
abundance: many
j_gene: TRBJ1-6
CDR3aa: CATSRDPPVSSYNSPLHF
CDR3nt: TGTGCCACCAGCAGAGATCCTCCGGTGAGCTCCTATAATTCACCCCTCCACTTT

d_gene: .
v_gene: TRBV24-1
abundance: .
j_gene: TRBJ2-7
CDR3aa: CATSDSQQGGEEQYF
CDR3nt: TGTGCCACCAGTGATTCGCAACAGGGGGGGGAAGAGCAGTACTTC

d_gene: .
v_gene: TRBV10-3
abundance: once
j_gene: TRBJ1-2
CDR3aa: CAISDYGARGYTF
CDR3nt: TGTGCCATCAGTGATTATGGGGCGCGGGGCTACACCTTC

d_gene: .
v_gene: TRBV20-1
abundance: .
j_gene: TRBJ1-1
CDR3aa: CSAPGTLSTEAFF
CDR3nt: TGCAGTGCTCCTGGGACGCTAAGCACTGAAGCTTTCTTT

d_gene: .
v_gene: TRBV20-1
abundance: many
j_gene: TRBJ1-1
CDR3aa: CSAREPQGRTEAFF
CDR3nt: TGCAGTGCTAGAGAACCCCAGGGTCGCACTGAAGCTTTCTTT

d_gene: .
v_gene: TRBV2
abundance: .
j_gene: TRBJ2-3
CDR3aa: CASSASRPSDTQYF
CDR3nt: TGTGCCAGCAGTGCATCGAGGCCCTCAGATACGCAGTATTTT

d_gene: .
v_gene: TRBV6-2/TRBV6-3
abundance: .
j_gene: TRBJ1-5
CDR3aa: CASSYVMGKRFSNQPQHF
CDR3nt: TGTGCCAGCAGTTATGTGATGGGCAAACGATTTAGCAATCAGCCCCAGCATTTT

d_gene: .
v_gene: TRBV7-9
abundance: many
j_gene: TRBJ1-6
CDR3aa: CASSDLRAGGDSPLHF
CDR3nt: TGTGCCAGCAGCGACCTTCGGGCAGGAGGTGATTCACCCCTCCACTTT

d_gene: .
v_gene: TRBV20-1
abundance: .
j_gene: TRBJ1-2
CDR3aa: CSAPPRGGSNYGYTF
CDR3nt: TGCAGTGCTCCCCCCCGTGGAGGGTCTAACTATGGCTACACCTTC

d_gene: TRBD1
v_gene: TRBV20-1
abundance: .
j_gene: TRBJ1-1
CDR3aa: CSASSPDRGRDTEAFF
CDR3nt: TGCAGTGCCAGCTCGCCCGACAGGGGGCGAGACACTGAAGCTTTCTTT

d_gene: TRBD2
v_gene: TRBV7-2
abundance: .
j_gene: TRBJ2-7
CDR3aa: CASSPRTSSSYEQYF
CDR3nt: TGTGCCAGCAGCCCCCGGACTAGCAGTTCCTACGAGCAGTACTTC

d_gene: TRBD1
v_gene: TRBV7-8
abundance: .
j_gene: TRBJ2-7
CDR3aa: CASSPHLRQGMWNEQYF
CDR3nt: TGTGCCAGCAGCCCCCACCTCCGACAGGGGATGTGGAACGAGCAGTACTTC

d_gene: TRBD1
v_gene: TRBV10-3
abundance: .
j_gene: TRBJ2-7
CDR3aa: CAIGTGAEQYF
CDR3nt: TGTGCCATCGGGACAGGGGCCGAGCAGTACTTC

d_gene: .
v_gene: TRBV9
abundance: .
j_gene: TRBJ2-7
CDR3aa: CASGVATGREQYF
CDR3nt: TGTGCCAGCGGCGTAGCTACAGGGCGTGAGCAGTACTTC

d_gene: .
v_gene: TRBV7-9
abundance: .
j_gene: TRBJ1-4
CDR3aa: CASGPEKLFF
CDR3nt: TGTGCCAGCGGTCCTGAAAAACTGTTTTTT

d_gene: TRBD1
v_gene: TRBV28
abundance: .
j_gene: TRBJ1-5
CDR3aa: CASTGTGFGNQPQHF
CDR3nt: TGTGCCAGCACCGGGACAGGGTTCGGCAATCAGCCCCAGCATTTT

d_gene: TRBD1
v_gene: TRBV12-3/TRBV12-4
abundance: .
j_gene: TRBJ2-5
CDR3aa: CASSWDRGHSGETQYF
CDR3nt: TGTGCCAGCAGTTGGGACAGGGGCCATAGCGGGGAGACCCAGTACTTC

d_gene: .
v_gene: TRBV28
abundance: many
j_gene: TRBJ2-7
CDR3aa: CASTGGTDRYEQYF
CDR3nt: TGTGCCAGCACGGGCGGGACAGACCGATACGAGCAGTACTTC

d_gene: .
v_gene: TRBV20-1
abundance: .
j_gene: TRBJ2-1
CDR3aa: CSARDPRGGNNEQFF
CDR3nt: TGCAGTGCTAGAGATCCGAGGGGGGGCAACAATGAGCAGTTCTTC

d_gene: TRBD1
v_gene: TRBV18
abundance: many
j_gene: TRBJ1-1
CDR3aa: CASSPDRVLNTEAFF
CDR3nt: TGTGCCAGCTCCCCGGACAGGGTTCTGAACACTGAAGCTTTCTTT

d_gene: .
v_gene: TRBV7-2
abundance: .
j_gene: TRBJ1-4
CDR3aa: CASSLGGEPNEKLFF
CDR3nt: TGTGCCAGCAGCTTAGGGGGAGAGCCTAATGAAAAACTGTTTTTT

d_gene: TRBD1
v_gene: TRBV5-1
abundance: many
j_gene: TRBJ1-6
CDR3aa: CASSSDRVGNSPLHF
CDR3nt: TGCGCCAGCAGCTCAGACAGGGTGGGGAATTCACCCCTCCACTTT

d_gene: .
v_gene: TRBV19
abundance: many
j_gene: TRBJ1-2
CDR3aa: CASSIYGDGYTF
CDR3nt: TGTGCCAGTAGTATATATGGGGATGGCTACACCTTC

d_gene: .
v_gene: TRBV4-2
abundance: .
j_gene: TRBJ2-7
CDR3aa: CASSHNTGNEQYF
CDR3nt: TGTGCCAGCAGCCATAATACGGGAAACGAGCAGTACTTC

d_gene: TRBD2
v_gene: TRBV20-1
abundance: many
j_gene: TRBJ2-5
CDR3aa: CSASVAGGRQSETQYF
CDR3nt: TGCAGTGCTAGTGTCGCGGGGGGCCGCCAGTCAGAGACCCAGTACTTC

d_gene: TRBD1
v_gene: TRBV2
abundance: many
j_gene: TRBJ2-3
CDR3aa: CASSRQGRGDTQYF
CDR3nt: TGTGCCAGCAGTCGACAGGGAAGGGGAGATACGCAGTATTTT

d_gene: .
v_gene: TRBV6-5
abundance: few
j_gene: TRBJ2-7
CDR3aa: CASSATAYSYEQYF
CDR3nt: TGTGCCAGCAGTGCGACGGCCTACTCCTACGAGCAGTACTTC

d_gene: .
v_gene: TRBV29-1
abundance: .
j_gene: TRBJ2-5
CDR3aa: CSVVIYSDGETQYF
CDR3nt: TGCAGCGTTGTTATTTACTCCGACGGAGAGACCCAGTACTTC

d_gene: .
v_gene: TRBV2
abundance: .
j_gene: TRBJ2-1
CDR3aa: CASSLQGSYNEQFF
CDR3nt: TGTGCCAGCAGTTTACAGGGTTCCTACAATGAGCAGTTCTTC

d_gene: TRBD1
v_gene: TRBV10-3
abundance: once
j_gene: TRBJ1-1
CDR3aa: CAIKTGGTEAFF
CDR3nt: TGTGCCATAAAAACAGGGGGCACTGAAGCTTTCTTT

d_gene: .
v_gene: TRBV18
abundance: .
j_gene: TRBJ2-2
CDR3aa: CASSLQGSNTGELFF
CDR3nt: TGTGCCAGCTCTCTACAGGGATCGAACACCGGGGAGCTGTTTTTT

d_gene: TRBD1
v_gene: TRBV5-4
abundance: .
j_gene: TRBJ1-2
CDR3aa: CASSLAGGGGYTF
CDR3nt: TGTGCCAGCAGCTTGGCAGGGGGCGGAGGCTACACCTTC

d_gene: TRBD1
v_gene: TRBV7-8
abundance: .
j_gene: TRBJ1-6
CDR3aa: CASSLAGGAWSPLHF
CDR3nt: TGTGCCAGCAGCTTAGCAGGGGGCGCTTGGTCACCCCTCCACTTT

d_gene: TRBD2
v_gene: TRBV5-1
abundance: .
j_gene: TRBJ2-7
CDR3aa: CASSLEPSGGRYEHYF
CDR3nt: TGCGCCAGCAGCTTGGAACCTAGCGGGGGGCGCTACGAGCATTACTTC